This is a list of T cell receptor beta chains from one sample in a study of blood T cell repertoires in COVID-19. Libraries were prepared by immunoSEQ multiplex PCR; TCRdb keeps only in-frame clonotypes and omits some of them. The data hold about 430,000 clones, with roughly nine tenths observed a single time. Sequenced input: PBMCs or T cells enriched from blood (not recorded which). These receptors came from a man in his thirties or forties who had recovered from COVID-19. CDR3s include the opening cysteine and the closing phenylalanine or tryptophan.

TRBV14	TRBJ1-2	CASSQGGLNYGYTF
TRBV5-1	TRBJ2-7	CASNREGNPNYEQYF
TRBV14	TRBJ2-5	CASSQTLAGGETQYF
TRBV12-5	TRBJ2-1	CASGHRGPGNEQFF
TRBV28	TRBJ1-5	CASSLGGANNQPQHF
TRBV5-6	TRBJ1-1	CASSLALRNTEAFF
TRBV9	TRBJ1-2	CASSPSGRTLNYGYTF
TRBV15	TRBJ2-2	CATSKGEIYTGELFF
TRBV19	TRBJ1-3	CASSIDSSGNTIYF
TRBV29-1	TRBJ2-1	CSVEDRRGVSGNTYNEQFF
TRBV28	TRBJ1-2	CASRSGVSSGYTF
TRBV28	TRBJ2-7	CASRQGSYEQYF
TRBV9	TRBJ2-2	CASSANGLADTGELFF
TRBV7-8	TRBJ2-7	CASSLDRGLFYEQYF
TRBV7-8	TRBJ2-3	CASSLNGGGTDTQYF
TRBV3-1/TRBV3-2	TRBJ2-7	CASSRAGAYEQYF
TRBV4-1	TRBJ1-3	CASSRRTTGQGDGNTIYF
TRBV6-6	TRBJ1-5	CASMRTGVSSNQPQHF
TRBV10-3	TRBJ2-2	CAIRSLAGGGPGELFF
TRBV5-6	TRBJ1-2	CASSDTGGNGYTF
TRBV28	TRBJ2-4	CASSLFSEPREAKNIQYF
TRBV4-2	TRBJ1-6	CASSQGTGAGHSPLHF